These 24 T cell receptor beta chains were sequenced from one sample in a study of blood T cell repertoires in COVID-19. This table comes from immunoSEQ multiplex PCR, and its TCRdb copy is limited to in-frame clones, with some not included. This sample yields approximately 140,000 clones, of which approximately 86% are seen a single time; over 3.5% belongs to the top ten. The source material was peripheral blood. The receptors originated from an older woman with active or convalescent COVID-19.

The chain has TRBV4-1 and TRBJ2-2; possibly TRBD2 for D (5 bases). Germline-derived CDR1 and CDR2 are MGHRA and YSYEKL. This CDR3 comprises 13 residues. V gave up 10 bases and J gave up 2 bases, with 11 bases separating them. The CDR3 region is CATTDYNTGELFF. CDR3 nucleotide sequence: TGCGCCACCACAGACTACAACACCGGGGAGCTGTTTTTT.

CDR3 nucleotides: TGCGCCAGCAGCCAAACCTTCCGGGACAGGGCTCAGGAGCAGTACTTC. The encoded protein is CASSQTFRDRAQEQYF. The J gene is TRBJ2-7, the V gene TRBV4-1; 9 bases are a match to TRBD1. The CDR3 is 16 amino acids. Looked up from germline, CDR1 is MGHRA and CDR2 is YSYEKL. The V and J ends lost 2 bases and 7 bases, in that order; junction bases with no gene match: 12.

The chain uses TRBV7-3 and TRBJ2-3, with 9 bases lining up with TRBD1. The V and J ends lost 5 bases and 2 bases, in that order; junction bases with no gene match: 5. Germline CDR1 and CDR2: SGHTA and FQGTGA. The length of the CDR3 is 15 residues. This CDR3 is CASSQTGGDTDTQYF. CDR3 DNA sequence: TGTGCCAGCAGCCAGACAGGGGGGGACACAGATACGCAGTATTTT.

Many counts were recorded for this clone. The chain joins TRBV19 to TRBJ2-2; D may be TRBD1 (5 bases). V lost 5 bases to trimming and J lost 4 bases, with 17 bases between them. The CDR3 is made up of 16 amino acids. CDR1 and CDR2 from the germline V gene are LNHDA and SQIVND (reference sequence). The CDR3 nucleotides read TGTGCCAGTAGTCCAACCCGGCAGGGTCGCACCGGGGAGCTGTTTTTT. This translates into CASSPTRQGRTGELFF.

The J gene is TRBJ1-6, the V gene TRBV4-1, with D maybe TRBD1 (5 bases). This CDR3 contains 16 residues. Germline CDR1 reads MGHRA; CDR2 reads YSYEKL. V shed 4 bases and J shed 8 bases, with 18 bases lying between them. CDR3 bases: TGCGCCAGCAGCCCGCCTAGGGGCAGTTTCGATTCACCCCTCCACTTT. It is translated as CASSPPRGSFDSPLHF.

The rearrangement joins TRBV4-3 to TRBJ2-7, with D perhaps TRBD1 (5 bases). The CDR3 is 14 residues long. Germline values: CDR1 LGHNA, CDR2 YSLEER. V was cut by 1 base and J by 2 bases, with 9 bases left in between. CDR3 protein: CASSQVKGPYEQYF. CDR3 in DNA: TGCGCCAGCAGCCAAGTGAAGGGGCCCTACGAGCAGTACTTC.

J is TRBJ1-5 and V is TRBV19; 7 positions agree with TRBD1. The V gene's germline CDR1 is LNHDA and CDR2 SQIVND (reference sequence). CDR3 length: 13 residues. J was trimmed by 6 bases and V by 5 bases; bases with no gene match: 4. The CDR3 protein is CASSDRVGQPQHF. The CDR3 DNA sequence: TGTGCCAGTAGTGACAGGGTCGGTCAGCCCCAGCATTTT.

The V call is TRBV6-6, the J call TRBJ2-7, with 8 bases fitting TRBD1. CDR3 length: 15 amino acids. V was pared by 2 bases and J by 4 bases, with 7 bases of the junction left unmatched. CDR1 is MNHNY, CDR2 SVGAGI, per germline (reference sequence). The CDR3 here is CASSYPPRGLYEQYF. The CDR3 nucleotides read TGTGCCAGCAGTTACCCCCCCAGGGGGCTTTACGAGCAGTACTTC.

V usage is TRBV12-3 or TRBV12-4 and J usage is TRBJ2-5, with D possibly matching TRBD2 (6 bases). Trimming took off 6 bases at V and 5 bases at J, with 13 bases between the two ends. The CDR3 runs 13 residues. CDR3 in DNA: TGTGCCAGCAGCGGGAGCGGGTCGGAGACCCAGTACTTC. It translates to CASSGSGSETQYF.

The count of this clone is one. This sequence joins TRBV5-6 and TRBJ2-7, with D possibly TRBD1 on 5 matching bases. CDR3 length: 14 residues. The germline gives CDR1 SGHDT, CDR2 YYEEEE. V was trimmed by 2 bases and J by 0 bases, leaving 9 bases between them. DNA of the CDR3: TGTGCCAGCAGCTTACAGGCGATCTCCTACGAGCAGTACTTC. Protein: CASSLQAISYEQYF.

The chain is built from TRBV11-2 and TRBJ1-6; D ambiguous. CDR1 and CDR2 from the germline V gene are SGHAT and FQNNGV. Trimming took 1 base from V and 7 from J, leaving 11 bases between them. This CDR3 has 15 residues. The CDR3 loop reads CASSLGSGQNSPLHF. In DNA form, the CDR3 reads TGTGCCAGCAGCTTAGGCAGCGGTCAGAATTCACCCCTCCACTTT.

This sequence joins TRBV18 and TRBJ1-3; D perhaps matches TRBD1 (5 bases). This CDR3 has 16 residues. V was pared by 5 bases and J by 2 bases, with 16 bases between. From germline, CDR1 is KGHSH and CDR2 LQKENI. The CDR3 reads CASSSGTGAAGNTIYF. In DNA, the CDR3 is TGTGCCAGCTCAAGCGGGACGGGCGCCGCTGGAAACACCATATATTTT.

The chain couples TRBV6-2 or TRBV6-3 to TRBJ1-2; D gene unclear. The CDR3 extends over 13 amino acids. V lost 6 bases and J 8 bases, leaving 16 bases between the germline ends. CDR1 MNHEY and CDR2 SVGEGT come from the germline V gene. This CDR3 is CASSPQTAGGYTF. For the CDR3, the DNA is TGTGCCAGCAGCCCACAGACCGCGGGGGGCTACACCTTC.

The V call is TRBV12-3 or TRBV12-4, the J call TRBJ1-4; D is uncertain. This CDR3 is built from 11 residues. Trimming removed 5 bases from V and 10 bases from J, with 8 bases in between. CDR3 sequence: CASSLRAKLFF. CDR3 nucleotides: TGTGCCAGCAGTCTGAGAGCAAAACTGTTTTTT.

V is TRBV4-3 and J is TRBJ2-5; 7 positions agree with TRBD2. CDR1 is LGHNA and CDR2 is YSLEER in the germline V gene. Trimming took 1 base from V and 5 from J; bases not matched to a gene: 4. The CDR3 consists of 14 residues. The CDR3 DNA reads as TGCGCCAGCAGCCAAGGACTAGCTCGGGAGACCCAGTACTTC. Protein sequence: CASSQGLARETQYF.

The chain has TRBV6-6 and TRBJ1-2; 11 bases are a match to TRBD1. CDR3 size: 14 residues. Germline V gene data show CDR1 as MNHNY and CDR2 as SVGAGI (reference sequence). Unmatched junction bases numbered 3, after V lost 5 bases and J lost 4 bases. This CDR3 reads CASSGTGGSYGYTF. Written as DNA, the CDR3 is TGTGCCAGCAGTGGGACAGGGGGGAGCTATGGCTACACCTTC.

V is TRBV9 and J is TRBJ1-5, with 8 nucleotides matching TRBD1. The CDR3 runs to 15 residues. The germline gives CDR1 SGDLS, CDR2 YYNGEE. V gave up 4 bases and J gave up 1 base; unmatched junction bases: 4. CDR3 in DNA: TGTGCCAGCAGCCTGGGACAGGAGAGCAATCAGCCCCAGCATTTT. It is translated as CASSLGQESNQPQHF.

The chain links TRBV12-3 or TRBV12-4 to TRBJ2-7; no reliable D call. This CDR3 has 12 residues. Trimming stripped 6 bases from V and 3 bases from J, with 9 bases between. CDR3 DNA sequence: TGTGCCAGCAGCCCAAGAGGCTACGAGCAGTACTTC. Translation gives CASSPRGYEQYF.

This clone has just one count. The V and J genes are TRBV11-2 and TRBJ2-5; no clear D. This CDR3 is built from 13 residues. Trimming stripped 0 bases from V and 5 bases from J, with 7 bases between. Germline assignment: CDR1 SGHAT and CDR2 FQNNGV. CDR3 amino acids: CASSLERLETQYF. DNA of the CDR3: TGTGCCAGCAGCTTAGAGAGGTTGGAGACCCAGTACTTC. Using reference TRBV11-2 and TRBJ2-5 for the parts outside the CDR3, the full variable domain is EAGVAQSPRYKIIEKRQSVAFWCNPISGHATLYWYQQILGQGPKLLIQFQNNGVVDDSQLPKDRFSAERLKGVDSTLKIQPAKLEDSAVYLCASSLERLETQYFGPGTRLLVL.

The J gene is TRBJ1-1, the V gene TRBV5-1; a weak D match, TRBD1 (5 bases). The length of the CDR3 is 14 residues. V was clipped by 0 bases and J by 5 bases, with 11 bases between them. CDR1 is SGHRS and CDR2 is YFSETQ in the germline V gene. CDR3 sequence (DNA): TGCGCCAGCAGCTTGGGTTCAGGGAGGACTGAAGCTTTCTTT. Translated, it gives CASSLGSGRTEAFF.

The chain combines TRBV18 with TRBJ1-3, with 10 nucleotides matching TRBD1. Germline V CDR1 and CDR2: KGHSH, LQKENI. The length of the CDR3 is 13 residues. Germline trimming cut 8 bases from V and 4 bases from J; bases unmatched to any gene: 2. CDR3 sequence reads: CASGQGGGNTIYF. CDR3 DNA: TGTGCCAGCGGACAGGGGGGCGGAAACACCATATATTTT.

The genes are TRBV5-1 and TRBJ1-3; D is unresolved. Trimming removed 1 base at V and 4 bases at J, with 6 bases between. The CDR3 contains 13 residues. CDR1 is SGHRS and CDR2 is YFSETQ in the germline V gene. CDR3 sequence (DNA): TGCGCCAGCAGCTTGCAATCCGGAAACACCATATATTTT. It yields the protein CASSLQSGNTIYF. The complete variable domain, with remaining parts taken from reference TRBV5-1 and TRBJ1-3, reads KAGVTQTPRYLIKTRGQQVTLSCSPISGHRSVSWYQQTPGQGLQFLFEYFSETQRNKGNFPGRFSGRQFSNSRSEMNVSTLELGDSALYLCASSLQSGNTIYFGEGSWLTVV.

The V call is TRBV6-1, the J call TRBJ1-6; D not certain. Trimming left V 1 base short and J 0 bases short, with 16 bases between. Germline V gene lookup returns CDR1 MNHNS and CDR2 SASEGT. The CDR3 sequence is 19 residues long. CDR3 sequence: CASSEEGLSGSSYNSPLHF. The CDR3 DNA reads TGTGCCAGCAGTGAAGAAGGTCTTTCTGGGAGCTCCTATAATTCACCCCTCCACTTT.

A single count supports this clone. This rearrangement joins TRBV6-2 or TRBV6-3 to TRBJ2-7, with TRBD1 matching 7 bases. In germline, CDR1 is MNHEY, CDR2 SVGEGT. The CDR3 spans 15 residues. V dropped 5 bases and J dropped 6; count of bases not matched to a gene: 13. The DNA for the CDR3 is TGTGCCAGCAGTGCACGAGGGGGCGATTTGAGCGAGCAGTACTTC. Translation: CASSARGGDLSEQYF.